One and the same sample provided the 25 T cell receptor beta chains below, sequenced in a study of molecular identifiers for immune sequencing clone quantification. MiXCR, applied by TCRdb to the PCR reads, yields one record per CDR3 protein. The sample records some 650,000 distinct CDR3 sequences, about 20% being singletons. Sequences were obtained from naive CD8+ T cells from blood, with Jurkat cell RNA spiked in. Subset reported: FACS-sorted CD8+CD4-CCR7+CD45RA+ naive T cells. The receptor set was obtained from a human donor in good health. Some libraries in this study had Jurkat cell RNA spiked in.

This clonotype occurred many times. V is TRBV6-5 and J is TRBJ1-1; TRBD1 aligns across 7 bases. The length of the CDR3 is 14 residues. The germline CDR1 and CDR2 sequences are MNHEY and SVGAGI. V lost 4 bases and J lost 1; bases outside the gene matches: 3. CDR3 loop: CASSLQGRNTEAFF. The CDR3 coding sequence is TGTGCCAGCAGTTTACAGGGGCGGAACACTGAAGCTTTCTTT.

Remarks on this clonotype: A much larger clone lies one base from this, so it may be a read error. The V and J genes are TRBV9 and TRBJ2-5; a weak D match, TRBD2 (6 bases). Per the germline V gene, CDR1 is SGDLS and CDR2 is YYNGEE. The CDR3 spans 14 residues. The CDR3 sequence is CTSSPYGGYETQYF. CDR3 sequence (DNA): TGTACCAGCAGCCCATACGGAGGGTACGAGACCCAGTACTTC.

Notes on this clonotype: This may stem from a read error, because a much larger clone lies one nucleotide away. This chain connects TRBV5-1 to TRBJ1-1, with D maybe TRBD1 (5 bases). The V gene's germline CDR1 is SGHRS and CDR2 YFSETQ. The CDR3 has 14 residues. CDR3 sequence: CASSLGGVHTGAFF. The DNA of the CDR3 is TGCGCCAGCAGCTTGGGAGGGGTCCACACTGGAGCTTTCTTT. Full variable domain (missing parts from reference TRBV5-1 and TRBJ1-1): KAGVTQTPRYLIKTRGQQVTLSCSPISGHRSVSWYQQTPGQGLQFLFEYFSETQRNKGNFPGRFSGRQFSNSRSEMNVSTLELGDSALYLCASSLGGVHTGAFFGQGTRLTVV.

The gene calls are TRBV21-1 and TRBJ1-2; no DNA check was done on the table's D call, TRBD1. TRBV21-1 has pseudogene status. The length of the CDR3 is 15 residues. CDR3 bases: TGTGCCAGCAGCACCCGGGACAGGGGGCTCGAAGGCTACACCTTC. Residues: CASSTRDRGLEGYTF.

About this clonotype: A read error may explain this, as a much larger clone is one base away. This sequence joins TRBV4-3 and TRBJ1-1; the D is unclear. The CDR3 runs 15 residues. The V end was cut by 3 bases, the J end by 4 bases, with 15 bases between. Germline CDR1 and CDR2: LGHNA and YSLEER. The CDR3 sequence: CASSQKVTVITEAFF. CDR3 nucleotide sequence: TGCGCCAGCAGCCAGAAGGTAACGGTGATCACTGAAGCTTTCTTT.

This clonotype appeared a few times. One base away lies a much larger clone, so this may be a sequencing read error. The chain carries TRBV10-3 and TRBJ2-7, with TRBD1 identical over 7 bases. Unmatched junction bases numbered 4, after V lost 6 bases and J lost 2 bases. The CDR3 contains 13 residues. Germline V gives CDR1 ENHRY, CDR2 SYGVKD. This CDR3 is CAISQGQTYEQYF. DNA for the CDR3: TGTGCCATCAGCCAGGGACAGACCTACGAGCAGTACTTC.

This clonotype showed up just a few times. The CDR3: CASSQAMGVSTEAFF. The CDR3 DNA reads as TGTGCCAGCAGCCAGGCGATGGGTGTTAGCACTGAAGCTTTCTTT. The chain is built from TRBV4-2 and TRBJ1-1; D ambiguous. With 3 bases removed from V and 4 bases from J, the gap between germline ends came to 15 bases. Germline CDR1 LGHNA, CDR2 YNFKEQ. This CDR3 contains 15 residues.

This clonotype was detected only a few times. The rearrangement uses TRBV27 and TRBJ2-1; a possible D gene is TRBD2 (6 bases). This CDR3 is 15 amino acids long. Germline values: CDR1 MNHEY, CDR2 SMNVEV (reference sequence). Trimming left V 0 bases short and J 4 bases short, with 10 bases between. This CDR3 is CASSLSVGLYNEQFF. CDR3 coding DNA: TGTGCCAGCAGTTTATCTGTGGGACTTTACAATGAGCAGTTCTTC.

Points on this clonotype: A clone one base away is much larger, so this may be a read error. Because the CDR3 is missing its conserved closing phenylalanine or tryptophan, this is likely a read error. J is TRBJ2-7 and V is TRBV29-1; D may be TRBD1 (5 bases). Germline V gene data show CDR1 as SQVTM and CDR2 as ANQGSEA. V was shortened by 7 bases and J by 3 bases, with 13 bases between the two germline ends. The length of the CDR3 is 12 residues. The CDR3 loop is CSATGLDYEQYL. The CDR3 DNA sequence: TGCAGCGCCACAGGCTTGGACTACGAGCAGTACCTC.

This clonotype occurred many times. The chain links TRBV2 to TRBJ1-1; D possibly corresponds to TRBD1 (6 bases). V lost 6 bases to trimming and J lost 4 bases, with 12 bases between them. The CDR3 is 13 amino acids. Germline assignment: CDR1 SNHLY and CDR2 FYNNEI. The CDR3 is CASRGGFSTEAFF. As DNA, the CDR3 is TGTGCCAGCAGAGGGGGGTTTAGCACTGAAGCTTTCTTT. The full variable domain, rest sourced from reference TRBV2 and TRBJ1-1, is EPEVTQTPSHQVTQMGQEVILRCVPISNHLYFYWYRQILGQKVEFLVSFYNNEISEKSEIFDDQFSVERPDGSNFTLKIRSTKLEDSAMYFCASRGGFSTEAFFGQGTRLTVV.

This clonotype was observed at least ten times. This sequence joins TRBV29-1 and TRBJ2-7, with 7 nucleotides matching TRBD2. The CDR3 runs to 11 residues. CDR1 and CDR2 from the germline V gene are SQVTM and ANQGSEA. With 5 bases clipped from V and 7 bases from J, the junction kept 5 bases outside the gene matches. CDR3 protein: CSVTTAGEQYF. The CDR3 DNA is TGCAGCGTTACAACAGCGGGAGAGCAGTACTTC.

This clonotype was observed at least ten times. This chain links TRBV7-9 with TRBJ1-3; weak D call: TRBD1 (6 bases). In germline, CDR1 is SEHNR, CDR2 FQNEAQ (reference sequence). V was clipped by 4 bases and J by 2 bases, with 12 bases between them. The CDR3 is 15 amino acids. The CDR3 reads CASSWNREAGNTIYF. In nucleotides, the CDR3 is TGTGCCAGCAGCTGGAACAGGGAGGCTGGAAACACCATATATTTT.

This clonotype is a singleton in its sample. The chain couples TRBV12-3 or TRBV12-4 to TRBJ2-7, with D perhaps matching TRBD2 (6 bases). This CDR3 is built from 14 residues. Trimming removed 8 bases at V and 5 bases at J, with 19 bases between. The DNA of the CDR3 is TGTGCCAGCGGTTCAATATCTGCGGGGAACGAGCAGTACTTC. Protein product: CASGSISAGNEQYF.

Worth noting for this clonotype: A read error may produce the germline difference seen at one junction end. V is TRBV28 and J is TRBJ2-7; D ambiguous. CDR1 and CDR2 (germline): MDHEN, SYDVKM. There are 14 residues in the CDR3. The CDR3: CASSLGPSFYERYF. In nucleotides, the CDR3 is TGTGCCAGCAGTTTAGGACCGAGTTTCTACGAGCGGTACTTC.

The chain has TRBV5-6 and TRBJ1-1; D possibly corresponds to TRBD1 (6 bases). Deletions cut 4 bases from V and 4 bases from J, with 14 bases between. Germline V lookup: CDR1 SGHDT, CDR2 YYEEEE. This CDR3 has 14 residues. CDR3 DNA sequence: TGTGCCAGCAGCGTACAGGGAGGTGGCACTGAAGCTTTCTTT. Its translation: CASSVQGGGTEAFF.

The V call is TRBV27, the J call TRBJ1-1; TRBD1 might be the D (5 bases). CDR1 and CDR2 from the germline V gene are MNHEY and SMNVEV (reference sequence). The V end lost 5 bases, the J end lost 0 bases, and 19 bases lay between the germline ends. The CDR3 length is 17 residues. The CDR3 region has the DNA TGTGCCAGCAGTCCCGAACAGGCGAGGATCATGAACACTGAAGCTTTCTTT. It translates to CASSPEQARIMNTEAFF.

This clonotype was counted many times. The chain employs TRBV5-6 and TRBJ2-7; 8 positions agree with TRBD1. The CDR3 has 11 residues. Germline loops: CDR1 SGHDT, CDR2 YYEEEE. The junction had 3 bases not matched to a gene; V was cut back by 0 bases and J by 13 bases. CDR3 bases: TGTGCCAGCAGCTTGGGGGACAGGCAATACTTC. Translating gives CASSLGDRQYF.

In this sample, this clonotype turned up many times. The rearrangement uses TRBV24-1 and TRBJ2-1; D unresolved. This CDR3 has 13 residues. Per germline, CDR1 KGHDR and CDR2 SFDVKD. Trimming stripped 6 bases from V and 2 bases from J, with 7 bases between. The CDR3 DNA is TGTGCCACCAGTTCCTATACCTACAATGAGCAGTTCTTC. It encodes CATSSYTYNEQFF.

This clonotype was detected many times. This chain connects TRBV14 to TRBJ1-1; D unclear. The germline V gene encodes CDR1 SGHDN and CDR2 FVKESK. V shed 3 bases and J shed 4 bases, with 18 bases lying between them. This CDR3 region has 16 residues. This CDR3 is CASSHLTIGLGTEAFF. CDR3 nucleotides: TGTGCCAGCAGCCATCTCACGATAGGGTTGGGCACTGAAGCTTTCTTT.

For this clonotype: One base away lies a much larger clone, so this may be a sequencing read error. This rearrangement joins TRBV19 to TRBJ1-5; D is ambiguous. There are 12 residues in the CDR3. The germline gives CDR1 LNHDA, CDR2 SQIVND (reference sequence). CDR3 nucleotides: TGTGCCAGTACCCTTGGGAGTCAGCCCCTGCATTTT. Its translation: CASTLGSQPLHF.

This clonotype was seen once. Relative to the germline gene, one junction end is altered; a read error may explain this. The chain carries TRBV5-1 and TRBJ2-1; 11 bases match TRBD2. This CDR3 is 16 amino acids long. CDR1 and CDR2 (germline): SGHRS, YFSETQ. In DNA form, the CDR3 reads TGCGCCAGCAGCGAAATACTAGCGGGAGCATACAGTGAGCAGTTCTTC. Its translation is CASSEILAGAYSEQFF.

Note on this clonotype: Since a much larger clone is just one base distant, this may be a read error. The chain carries TRBV5-3 and TRBJ1-1; 9 bases are shared with TRBD1. TRBV5-3 is given ORF status, its function remaining uncertain. CDR3 size: 18 residues. Trimming removed 8 bases from V and 6 bases from J; junction bases left unmatched: 23. For the CDR3, the DNA is TGTGCCAGCAGCCTAGGGGACAGGGCAGGGGTTGCTAACGCTGAAGCTTTCTTT. Encoded protein: CASSLGDRAGVANAEAFF.

This clonotype was recorded at least ten times. The chain joins TRBV5-6 to TRBJ1-1; a weak D match, TRBD1 (6 bases). The CDR3 extends over 14 amino acids. V was pared by 2 bases and J by 1 base, with 9 bases between. Looked up from germline, CDR1 is SGHDT and CDR2 is YYEEEE. In DNA, the CDR3 is TGTGCCAGCAGCTTACAGGGCTCGAACACTGAAGCTTTCTTT. Amino acid sequence: CASSLQGSNTEAFF.

The chain has TRBV10-3 and TRBJ2-5, with 9 bases identical to TRBD2. Germline V gene data show CDR1 as ENHRY and CDR2 as SYGVKD. V lost 6 bases and J lost 5; bases outside the gene matches: 10. The CDR3 is made up of 15 amino acids. Here the CDR3 reads CAISPGLARWETQYF. The CDR3 DNA reads TGTGCCATCAGCCCGGGACTAGCACGTTGGGAGACCCAGTACTTC.

The chain has TRBV4-3 and TRBJ2-7; D is unresolved. CDR3 size: 12 residues. Germline CDR1 LGHNA, CDR2 YSLEER. The CDR3 here is CVKKVPPGEQYF. The CDR3 DNA is TGCGTTAAGAAGGTCCCCCCCGGCGAGCAGTACTTC.